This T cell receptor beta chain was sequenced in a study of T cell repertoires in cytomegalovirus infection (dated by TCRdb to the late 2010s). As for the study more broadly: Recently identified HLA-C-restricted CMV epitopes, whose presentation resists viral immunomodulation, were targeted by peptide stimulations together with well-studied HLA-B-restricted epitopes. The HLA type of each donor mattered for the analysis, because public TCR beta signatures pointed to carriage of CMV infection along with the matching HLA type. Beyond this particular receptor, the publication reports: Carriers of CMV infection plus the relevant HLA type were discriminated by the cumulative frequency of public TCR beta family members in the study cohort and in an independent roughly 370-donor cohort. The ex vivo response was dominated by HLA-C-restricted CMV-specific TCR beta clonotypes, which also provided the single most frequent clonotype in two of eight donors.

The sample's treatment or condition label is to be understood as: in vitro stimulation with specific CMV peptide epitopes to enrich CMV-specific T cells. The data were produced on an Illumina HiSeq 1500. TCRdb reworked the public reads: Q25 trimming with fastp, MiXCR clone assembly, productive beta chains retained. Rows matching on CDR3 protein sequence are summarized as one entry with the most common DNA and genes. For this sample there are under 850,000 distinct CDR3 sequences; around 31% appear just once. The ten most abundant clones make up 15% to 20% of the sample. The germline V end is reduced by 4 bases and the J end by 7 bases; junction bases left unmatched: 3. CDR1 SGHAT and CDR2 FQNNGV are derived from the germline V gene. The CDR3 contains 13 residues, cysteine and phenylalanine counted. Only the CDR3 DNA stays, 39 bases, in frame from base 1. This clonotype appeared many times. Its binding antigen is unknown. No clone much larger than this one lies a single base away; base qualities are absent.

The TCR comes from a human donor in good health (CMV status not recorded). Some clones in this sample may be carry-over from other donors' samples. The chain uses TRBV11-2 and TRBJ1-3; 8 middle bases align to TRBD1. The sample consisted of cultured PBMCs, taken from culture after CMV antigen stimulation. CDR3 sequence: CASSSDRGNTIYF. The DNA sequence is TGTGCCAGCAGCTCAGACAGGGGCAACACCATATATTTT.